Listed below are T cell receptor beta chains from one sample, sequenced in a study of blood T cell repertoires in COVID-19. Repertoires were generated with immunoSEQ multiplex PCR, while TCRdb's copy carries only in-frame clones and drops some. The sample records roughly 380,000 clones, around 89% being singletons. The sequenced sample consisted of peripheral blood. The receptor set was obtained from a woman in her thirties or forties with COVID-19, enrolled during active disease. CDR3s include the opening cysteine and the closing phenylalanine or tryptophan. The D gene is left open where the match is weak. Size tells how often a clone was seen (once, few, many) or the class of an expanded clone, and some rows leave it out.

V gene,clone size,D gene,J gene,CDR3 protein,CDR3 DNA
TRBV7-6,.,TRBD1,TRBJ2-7,CASSLEGRGRDEQYF,TGTGCCAGCAGCTTAGAGGGCAGGGGGCGCGACGAGCAGTACTTC
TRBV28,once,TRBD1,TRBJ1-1,CASSRSGGQGAPRAFF,TGTGCCAGCAGCCGAAGTGGGGGACAGGGGGCACCCAGAGCTTTCTTT
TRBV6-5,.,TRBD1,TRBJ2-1,CASSYGTGNNEQFF,TGTGCCAGCAGTTACGGGACAGGTAACAATGAGCAGTTCTTC
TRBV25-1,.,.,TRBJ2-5,CASSEYTGQETQYF,TGTGCCAGCAGTGAATATACAGGACAAGAGACCCAGTACTTC
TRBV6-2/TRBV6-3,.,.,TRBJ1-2,CASSLRGAQGYTF,TGTGCCAGCAGTCTTCGGGGGGCGCAAGGCTACACCTTC
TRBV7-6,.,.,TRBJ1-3,CASSLLSTGNTIYF,TGTGCCAGCAGCTTGCTATCGACTGGAAACACCATATATTTT
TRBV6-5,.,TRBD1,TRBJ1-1,CASSRGRVGTEAFF,TGTGCCAGCAGCAGGGGGCGGGTGGGCACTGAAGCTTTCTTT
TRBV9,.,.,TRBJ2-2,CASSVEGGRGPGELFF,TGTGCCAGCAGCGTAGAAGGAGGCAGGGGTCCCGGGGAGCTGTTTTTT
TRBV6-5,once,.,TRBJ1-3,CASTSQFGNTIYF,TGTGCCAGCACAAGCCAATTTGGAAACACCATATATTTT
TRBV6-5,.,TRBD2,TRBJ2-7,CASSYLASGGNEQYF,TGTGCCAGCAGTTACTTAGCTAGCGGGGGGAACGAGCAGTACTTC
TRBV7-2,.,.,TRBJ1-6,CASSLQGLNSPLHF,TGTGCCAGCAGCTTACAGGGACTGAATTCACCCCTCCACTTT
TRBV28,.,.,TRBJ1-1,CASRGEGMNTEAFF,TGTGCCAGCAGAGGGGAGGGAATGAACACTGAAGCTTTCTTT
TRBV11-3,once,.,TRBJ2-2,CASSAGGPDTGELFF,TGTGCCAGCAGCGCAGGGGGGCCCGACACCGGGGAGCTGTTTTTT
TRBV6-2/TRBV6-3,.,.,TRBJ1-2,CASSNGQFYGYTF,TGTGCCAGCAGTAATGGACAGTTCTATGGCTACACCTTC
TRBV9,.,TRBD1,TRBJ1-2,CASSVIPGGSAGYTF,TGTGCCAGCAGCGTAATCCCAGGGGGCTCCGCTGGCTACACCTTC
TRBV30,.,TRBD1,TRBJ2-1,CAWSVYLSGGQGLHEQFF,TGTGCCTGGAGTGTGTATTTGAGTGGGGGACAGGGGCTTCATGAGCAGTTCTTC
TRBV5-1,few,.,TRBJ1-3,CASSFGPTDSGNTIYF,TGCGCCAGCAGCTTTGGGCCGACGGACTCTGGAAACACCATATATTTT
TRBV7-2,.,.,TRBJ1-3,CASSSGRQSGNTIYF,TGTGCCAGCAGCTCAGGACGACAGTCGGGAAACACCATATATTTT
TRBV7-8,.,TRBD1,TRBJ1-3,CASSDRVVTGNTIYF,TGTGCCAGCAGCGACAGGGTGGTTACTGGAAACACCATATATTTT
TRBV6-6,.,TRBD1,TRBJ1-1,CASSYWTGPNTEAFF,TGTGCCAGCAGTTACTGGACAGGGCCGAACACTGAAGCTTTCTTT
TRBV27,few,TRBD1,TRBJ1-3,CASSLWPGQGENTIYF,TGTGCCAGCAGTTTATGGCCGGGACAGGGGGAAAACACCATATATTTT
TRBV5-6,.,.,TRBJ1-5,CASSLAGGGNQPQHF,TGTGCCAGCAGCTTGGCCGGGGGAGGCAATCAGCCCCAGCATTTT
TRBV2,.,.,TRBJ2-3,CASSETGITDTQYF,TGTGCCAGCAGTGAAACAGGGATCACAGATACGCAGTATTTT
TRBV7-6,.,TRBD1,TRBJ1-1,CASSLYPGQGNTEAFF,TGTGCCAGCAGCTTATATCCGGGACAGGGAAACACTGAAGCTTTCTTT
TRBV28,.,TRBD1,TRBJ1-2,CASKPGQDYGYTF,TGTGCCAGCAAACCGGGACAGGACTATGGCTACACCTTC
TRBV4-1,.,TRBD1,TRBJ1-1,CASSRGTAREAFF,TGCGCCAGCAGCCGCGGGACAGCGAGAGAAGCTTTCTTT
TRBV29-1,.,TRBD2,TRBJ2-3,CSVGLAGGPHSTDTQYF,TGCAGCGTTGGGCTAGCGGGAGGGCCCCACTCCACAGATACGCAGTATTTT
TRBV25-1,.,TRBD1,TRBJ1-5,CASRGQGVGQPQHF,TGTGCCAGCAGGGGACAGGGGGTTGGCCAGCCCCAGCATTTT
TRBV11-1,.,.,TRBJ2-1,CASSQTGARGEQFF,TGTGCCAGCAGCCAGACGGGAGCCCGCGGTGAGCAGTTCTTC
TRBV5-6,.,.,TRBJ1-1,CASSLRVLEPDTEAFF,TGTGCCAGCAGCTTGAGAGTTTTGGAGCCTGACACTGAAGCTTTCTTT
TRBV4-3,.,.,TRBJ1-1,CASSQDARQNTEAFF,TGCGCCAGCAGCCAAGATGCCAGACAGAACACTGAAGCTTTCTTT
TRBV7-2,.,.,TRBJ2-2,CASSYRTGGTGELFF,TGTGCCAGCAGCTATCGGACAGGAGGGACCGGGGAGCTGTTTTTT
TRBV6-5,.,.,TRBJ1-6,CASSYLTGNYRSPLHF,TGTGCCAGCAGTTACCTTACAGGGAATTACAGATCACCCCTCCACTTT
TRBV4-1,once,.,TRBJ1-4,CASSQVHPSGEKLFF,TGCGCCAGCAGCCAGGTCCATCCCTCGGGTGAAAAACTGTTTTTT
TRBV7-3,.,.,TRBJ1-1,CASRWRENTEAFF,TGTGCCAGCAGGTGGAGAGAGAACACTGAAGCTTTCTTT
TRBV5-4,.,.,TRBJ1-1,CASSLDGVNTEAFF,TGTGCCAGCAGCTTGGACGGAGTGAACACTGAAGCTTTCTTT
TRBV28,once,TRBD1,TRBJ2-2,CASSLSRQQGPGELFF,TGTGCCAGCAGTTTGTCCCGTCAACAGGGGCCCGGGGAGCTGTTTTTT
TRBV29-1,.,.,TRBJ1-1,CSVAYLGLNTEAFF,TGCAGCGTTGCCTACCTCGGGTTGAACACTGAAGCTTTCTTT
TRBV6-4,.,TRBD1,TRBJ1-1,CASSGDRGSGPTEAFF,TGTGCCAGCAGTGGGGACAGGGGAAGCGGGCCTACTGAAGCTTTCTTT
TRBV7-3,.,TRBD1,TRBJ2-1,CASSPYLAGQGALNEQFF,TGTGCCAGCAGCCCCTACTTGGCGGGACAGGGGGCGCTGAATGAGCAGTTCTTC
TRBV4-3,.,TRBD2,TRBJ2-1,CASSQDPLAGGLSNEQFF,TGCGCCAGCAGCCAAGACCCACTAGCGGGAGGTTTATCCAATGAGCAGTTCTTC
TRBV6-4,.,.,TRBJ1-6,CASSERGVSSPLHF,TGTGCCAGCAGTGAACGGGGAGTTAGTTCACCCCTCCACTTT